These T cell receptor beta chains were read from a single sample in a study of T-cell memory formation after mild COVID-19. TCRdb passed the 5' RACE reads through MiXCR, listing each CDR3 protein once. The table records around 390,000 distinct CDR3 sequences, 15% to 20% of them present only once. Sequenced: PBMCs or a T cell subset sorted from them (not recorded which). The receptors originated from a man between 18 and 35 years old who had mild COVID-19 (a few samples of this study predate the infection). Cell type and time point are not known. The CDR3 runs from the conserved cysteine through the conserved F or W. D genes are given only for firm matches. Size values are once, few and many counts, or a class for expanded clones, and some rows have none.

J: TRBJ2-6; D: .; size: once; V: TRBV18; CDR3: CASSPSGQRISGANVLTF; DNA: TGTGCCAGCTCACCATCGGGACAACGGATCTCTGGGGCCAACGTCCTGACTTTC
J: TRBJ2-7; D: .; size: medium-sized; V: TRBV29-1; CDR3: CSVEVRADEQYF; DNA: TGCAGCGTTGAAGTTCGGGCAGACGAGCAGTACTTC
J: TRBJ1-5; D: .; size: many; V: TRBV20-1; CDR3: CSAVGGGYSNQPQHF; DNA: TGCAGTGCTGTGGGTGGAGGTTATAGCAATCAGCCCCAGCATTTT
J: TRBJ2-2; D: .; size: few; V: TRBV20-1; CDR3: CSASFRESTGELFF; DNA: TGCAGTGCTAGTTTTCGGGAATCTACCGGGGAGCTGTTTTTT
J: TRBJ1-2; D: TRBD1; size: few; V: TRBV4-1; CDR3: CASSYRDRGNYGYTF; DNA: TGCGCCAGCAGCTACCGGGACAGGGGAAACTATGGCTACACCTTC
J: TRBJ2-1; D: TRBD2; size: few; V: TRBV20-1; CDR3: CSARSTSGGFGEQFF; DNA: TGCAGTGCTAGATCGACTAGCGGGGGGTTCGGTGAGCAGTTCTTC
J: TRBJ2-3; D: TRBD2; size: .; V: TRBV5-1; CDR3: CASRPQGVLAGDSTDTQYF; DNA: TGCGCCAGTCGCCCCCAGGGAGTCCTAGCGGGGGATAGCACAGATACGCAGTATTTT
J: TRBJ1-1; D: .; size: few; V: TRBV7-8; CDR3: CASQGNVNTEAFF; DNA: TGTGCCAGTCAGGGCAACGTGAACACTGAAGCTTTCTTT
J: TRBJ1-2; D: .; size: .; V: TRBV3-1; CDR3: CASSQAVNYGYTF; DNA: TGTGCCAGCAGCCAAGCCGTTAACTATGGCTACACCTTC
J: TRBJ2-5; D: .; size: .; V: TRBV5-1; CDR3: CASSGTGQTQETQYF; DNA: TGCGCCAGCAGCGGAACCGGGCAAACACAAGAGACCCAGTACTTC
J: TRBJ2-3; D: .; size: .; V: TRBV15; CDR3: CATSRERGDADTQYF; DNA: TGTGCCACCAGCAGAGAAAGAGGCGACGCAGATACGCAGTATTTT
J: TRBJ1-4; D: .; size: .; V: TRBV6-5; CDR3: CASRARVGEGEKLFF; DNA: TGTGCCAGCAGGGCACGGGTAGGGGAGGGTGAAAAACTGTTTTTT
J: TRBJ1-5; D: .; size: .; V: TRBV7-2; CDR3: CASSLLGLEWNQPQHF; DNA: TGTGCCAGCAGCTTACTCGGCCTGGAGTGGAATCAGCCCCAGCATTTT
J: TRBJ1-4; D: .; size: .; V: TRBV7-9; CDR3: CASSKTGLNEKLFF; DNA: TGTGCCAGCAGCAAAACAGGGTTGAACGAAAAACTGTTTTTT
J: TRBJ2-7; D: .; size: few; V: TRBV21-1; CDR3: CASRRTADSLSYEQYF; DNA: TGTGCCAGCAGACGGACAGCCGATAGCTTGTCCTACGAGCAGTACTTC